Below, one TCR beta chain is given with its context. Naive CD8 cells lacked CD45RO and underwent positive selection for CCR7, leaving out terminally differentiated effector memory CD45RA+ cells. There are 15 residues in the CDR3. After removal of 5 bases from V and 7 bases from J, the junction contained 6 bases not matched to a gene. Per the germline V gene, CDR1 is SGHTA and CDR2 is FQGNSA. In the original processing: Owing to the provision of junction-only sequences devoid of quality scores by immunoSEQ, filtering differed. Sequenced by immunoSEQ multiplex PCR; TCRdb stores in-frame clones only, minus some. The DNA was the basis for D and trimming; V, J and clone size are from that table. The table lists around 2,000,000 clones, more than 85% of them singletons, with 1.5% to 2% in the top ten. This record belongs to a study of shared clonotypes between healthy human individuals.

V gene TRBV7-2 combines with J gene TRBJ2-1; 12 bases are shared with TRBD2. The receptor's source is a man between 18 and 35 years old in good health. Some clones in this sample may be carry-over from other donors' samples. Sequencing was carried out using naive CD8+ T cells from PBMCs. The CDR3 DNA reads TGTGCCAGCAGCCCTAGCGGGAGGGCCGGTAATGAGCAGTTCTTC. This translates into CASSPSGRAGNEQFF.